The next 21 T cell receptor beta chains were all read from a single sample in a study of CD8+CD57+ T cells in acquired aplastic anemia. Study-wide points: Patient-derived CD8+CD57+ populations exhibited diminished diversity relative to total CD4+ and CD8+ pools.

Their antigens are not known. Genomic DNA constituted the template upon which TCR beta VDJ and CDR3 profiling was performed. Each CDR3 protein gets one entry after TCRdb re-called the reads with MiXCR. The data hold about 20,000 distinct CDR3 sequences, with 30% to 50% observed a single time. All sequencing subjects had displayed CD8+CD57+ cell expansion on flow cytometry. The specimen was CD8+CD57+ T cells sorted from PBMCs. As for subset: bead-enriched CD8+CD57+ effector memory T cells from SAA patients. The receptors here all came from a human donor with aplastic anemia.

This rearrangement joins TRBV4-2 to TRBJ1-1; D is perhaps TRBD1 (5 bases). Germline V lookup: CDR1 LGHNA, CDR2 YNFKEQ. This CDR3 has 14 amino acids. V lost 1 base and J lost 3, with 9 bases in between. CDR3 sequence reads: CASSQGGDYTEAFF. CDR3 coding DNA: TGTGCCAGCAGCCAAGGAGGGGACTACACTGAAGCTTTCTTT.

This CDR3 reads CASSLEGGKSSAFF. DNA for the CDR3: TGCGCCAGCAGCTTAGAAGGGGGCAAATCCTCAGCTTTCTTT. This chain links TRBV5-1 with TRBJ1-1; 7 nucleotides align to TRBD1. J gave up 10 bases and V 2 bases, and 11 bases lay outside the gene matches. The germline V gene has CDR1 SGHRS and CDR2 YFSETQ. The CDR3 is 14 residues long. The full variable domain, completed using reference TRBV5-1 and TRBJ1-1, is KAGVTQTPRYLIKTRGQQVTLSCSPISGHRSVSWYQQTPGQGLQFLFEYFSETQRNKGNFPGRFSGRQFSNSRSEMNVSTLELGDSALYLCASSLEGGKSSAFFGQGTRLTVV.

The V gene is TRBV20-1, the J gene TRBJ2-7; 10 bases are a match to TRBD2. Germline CDR1 and CDR2: DFQATT and SNEGSKA (reference sequence). This CDR3 spans 15 amino acids. Trimming took 0 bases from V and 2 from J; bases not matched to a gene: 4. The CDR3 loop reads CSARDPSGGTYEQYF. DNA for the CDR3: TGCAGTGCTAGAGATCCTAGCGGGGGTACCTACGAGCAGTACTTC.

There are a few counts of this clonotype. This chain uses TRBV25-1 with TRBJ2-5, with a tentative D call TRBD1 (5 bases). The CDR3 extends over 20 amino acids. Germline CDR1 reads MGHDK; CDR2 reads SYGVNS. V shed 3 bases and J shed 5 bases, with 31 bases lying between them. The CDR3: CASSDPRGNEDSDPPETQYF. CDR3 in DNA: TGTGCCAGCAGTGATCCGAGAGGAAATGAAGACAGTGACCCGCCCGAGACCCAGTACTTC.

This clonotype was observed many times. The genes are TRBV20-1 and TRBJ2-3, with D possibly called TRBD1 or TRBD2 (6 bases each). Germline V gene lookup returns CDR1 DFQATT and CDR2 SNEGSKA (reference sequence). This CDR3 region has 13 residues. V lost 3 bases, J lost 10 bases, and 17 bases lay in between. In DNA, the CDR3 is TGCAGTGCTAGGGAAAGGGGGGTTGGGGCGCAGTATTTT. This translates into CSARERGVGAQYF.

At least ten counts were recorded for this clonotype. The chain links TRBV20-1 to TRBJ2-3, with D perhaps given as TRBD1 or TRBD2 (5 bases each). Germline values: CDR1 DFQATT, CDR2 SNEGSKA (reference sequence). CDR3 length equals 14 residues. Trimming cost V 5 bases and J 0 bases, with 12 bases left between them. In DNA, the CDR3 is TGCAGTGCTCGGGACGCATCTAGCACAGATACGCAGTATTTT. Encoded protein: CSARDASSTDTQYF.

This clonotype was found a few times. V and J are TRBV2 and TRBJ2-1; D not resolved. CDR1 SNHLY and CDR2 FYNNEI come from the germline V gene. Trimming removed 1 base from V and 5 bases from J, with 21 bases in between. The CDR3 loop spans 18 amino acids. The CDR3 coding sequence is TGTGCCAGCAGTGAAGGAGCTGAGACATCAGATTCCAACAATGAGCAGTTCTTC. Translation: CASSEGAETSDSNNEQFF. The full variable domain, its missing parts supplied by reference TRBV2 and TRBJ2-1, is EPEVTQTPSHQVTQMGQEVILRCVPISNHLYFYWYRQILGQKVEFLVSFYNNEISEKSEIFDDQFSVERPDGSNFTLKIRSTKLEDSAMYFCASSEGAETSDSNNEQFFGPGTRLTVL.

In its sample, this clonotype was seen once. The CDR3 sequence is CASRSGTVIFYGYTF. In nucleotides, the CDR3 is TGTGCCAGCAGGTCTGGGACAGTTATTTTCTATGGCTACACCTTC. The V and J genes are TRBV6-5 and TRBJ1-2; 7 bases line up with TRBD1. This CDR3 has 15 amino acids. Germline trimming cut 6 bases from V and 4 bases from J; bases unmatched to any gene: 11. In germline, CDR1 is MNHEY, CDR2 SVGAGI.

This chain joins TRBV9 and TRBJ2-7, with 12 bases matching TRBD1. Germline trimming cut 3 bases from V and 3 bases from J; bases unmatched to any gene: 4. Germline V gives CDR1 SGDLS, CDR2 YYNGEE. The CDR3 runs 15 residues. The CDR3 region is CASSGWDRGHYEQYF. The CDR3 DNA follows: TGTGCCAGCAGCGGCTGGGACAGGGGGCACTACGAGCAGTACTTC.

CDR3 region: CASSDNTGELFF. CDR3 nucleotides: TGTGCCAGCAGTGACAACACCGGGGAGCTGTTTTTT. The chain carries TRBV6-4 and TRBJ2-2; D unclear. V was shortened by 2 bases and J by 2 bases, with 0 bases between the two germline ends. Looked up from germline, CDR1 is MRHNA and CDR2 is SNTAGT. This CDR3 region has 12 residues.

A few counts support this clonotype. This rearrangement joins TRBV20-1 to TRBJ2-3, with unresolved D. The CDR3 has 15 residues. CDR1 DFQATT and CDR2 SNEGSKA come from the germline V gene (reference sequence). V shed 0 bases and J shed 3 bases, with 13 bases lying between them. CDR3 loop: CSARDLGVGTDTQYF. CDR3 DNA: TGCAGTGCTAGAGATCTTGGAGTTGGAACAGATACGCAGTATTTT.

This clonotype was seen ten or more times. J is TRBJ1-3 and V is TRBV20-1, with D possibly TRBD1 on 5 matching bases. This CDR3 contains 14 residues. Per germline, CDR1 DFQATT and CDR2 SNEGSKA (reference sequence). The V gene lost 3 bases and the J gene lost 4 bases, with 13 bases spanning the gap. The CDR3 spells CSARKSGPGNTIYF. The DNA of the CDR3 is TGCAGTGCTAGGAAGTCAGGGCCAGGAAACACCATATATTTT.

The chain combines TRBV20-1 with TRBJ1-5; D gene ambiguous. The length of the CDR3 is 14 residues. Between the trimmed V and J ends, which lost 0 bases and 4 bases, there was a span of 10 bases. Germline V lookup: CDR1 DFQATT, CDR2 SNEGSKA (reference sequence). The CDR3 DNA follows: TGCAGTGCTAGAGAGGAGTCTTCGAATCAGCCCCAGCATTTT. It specifies CSAREESSNQPQHF.

This clonotype was found a few times. The rearrangement joins TRBV6-5 to TRBJ2-7, with a possible D match to TRBD1 (6 bases). This CDR3 region has 14 residues. CDR1 is MNHEY, CDR2 SVGAGI, per germline. Trimming took 7 bases from V and 3 from J, leaving 16 bases between them. CDR3 DNA: TGTGCCAGCAAGAGGAACCGGGACAACTACGAGCAGTACTTC. It specifies CASKRNRDNYEQYF.

Turning to this clonotype: This may come from a read error, since a much larger clone is one base off. The chain joins TRBV20-1 to TRBJ2-3; 8 nucleotides agree with TRBD2. CDR3 length: 16 amino acids. The V gene's germline CDR1 is DFQATT and CDR2 SNEGSKA (reference sequence). The CDR3 protein is CGARDDLAGETDTQYF. CDR3 nucleotides: TGCGGTGCTAGAGACGACCTAGCGGGCGAGACAGATACGCAGTATTTT.

The V call is TRBV20-1, the J call TRBJ2-3, with 7 bases identical to TRBD1. CDR3 size: 13 residues. Germline V CDR1 and CDR2: DFQATT, SNEGSKA (reference sequence). The V gene end was trimmed by 7 bases and the J gene end by 0 bases; junction bases not matched to a gene: 4. Here the CDR3 reads CSVDRQSTDTQYF. The CDR3 nucleotides are TGCAGTGTGGACAGGCAAAGCACAGATACGCAGTATTTT.

This clonotype was counted a few times. The chain recombines TRBV24-1 with TRBJ2-7; TRBD1 agrees at 7 bases. V trimming: 4 bases; J trimming: 3 bases; junction bases outside the gene matches: 8. The CDR3 extends over 15 amino acids. Germline V lookup: CDR1 KGHDR, CDR2 SFDVKD. In DNA, the CDR3 is TGTGCCACCAGTGACCCCCGCAGGGGGATCTACGAGCAGTACTTC. The encoded protein is CATSDPRRGIYEQYF.

This chain joins TRBV12-3 or TRBV12-4 and TRBJ2-3, with 7 bases that match TRBD2. The CDR3 spans 16 residues. Germline trimming cut 6 bases from V and 13 bases from J; bases unmatched to any gene: 22. The CDR3 DNA reads TGTGCCAGCAGCCCTGGTTCTAGCGGACGAGATCCCCCCAAGTATTTT. Protein: CASSPGSSGRDPPKYF.

Written as DNA, the CDR3 is TGTGCCAGCAGCCAGGCGGCCGGGACTAGCGGTTACGAGCAGTACTTC. Its protein is CASSQAAGTSGYEQYF. This chain joins TRBV4-2 and TRBJ2-7, with 11 bases matching TRBD2. Germline V lookup: CDR1 LGHNA, CDR2 YNFKEQ. V was pared by 3 bases and J by 4 bases, with 8 bases of the junction left unmatched. The CDR3 has 16 residues.

The rearrangement uses TRBV6-1 and TRBJ2-2; 8 positions agree with TRBD1. J was trimmed by 5 bases and V by 4 bases; bases with no gene match: 3. The CDR3 contains 14 residues. Germline CDR1 MNHNS, CDR2 SASEGT. DNA for the CDR3: TGTGCCAGCAGTGGGACAGGGAGGACCGGGGAGCTGTTTTTT. It specifies CASSGTGRTGELFF.

This clonotype was counted a few times. Germline and junction disagree at one end, which may indicate a read error. The CDR3 reads CAMSGPGDAYNEQFF. The CDR3 DNA reads as TGTGCCATGAGTGGGCCAGGCGATGCCTACAATGAGCAGTTCTTC. The chain links TRBV10-3 to TRBJ2-1, with D uncertain. Looked up from germline, CDR1 is ENHRY and CDR2 is SYGVKD. CDR3 length: 15 residues.